A selection of T cell receptor beta chains follows, all from one sample in a study of OX40 agonist ivuxolimab in advanced cancers. The data were produced by immunoSEQ multiplex PCR, yet TCRdb's version contains in-frame clones alone and is incomplete. The sample consists of approximately 65,000 clones, nearly 85% of them appearing once. The sample in question was CD4+ or CD8+ T cells sorted from blood, obtained in a trial of the OX40 agonist ivuxolimab. These receptors all come from an adult with an advanced solid tumor such as melanoma, head and neck, liver or kidney cancer. CDR3s include the opening cysteine and the closing phenylalanine or tryptophan. Fields, in order: V gene, clone size, J gene, D gene, CDR3 DNA, CDR3 protein. D genes are given only for firm matches. Some rows have no size entry. The others give once, few or many, or a class for an expanded clone.

>TRBV5-1|NA|TRBJ2-7|TRBD1
TGCGCCAGCAGCCGCCGGACAGGTGGAAACGAGCAGTACTTC
CASSRRTGGNEQYF
>TRBV14|NA|TRBJ1-1|TRBD1
TGTGCCAGCAGCCACCGCCGGGGGATAACAGGGGAGGCTGAAGCTTTCTTT
CASSHRRGITGEAEAFF
>TRBV19|NA|TRBJ2-4|NA
TGTGCCAGTAGTATAGATGACGGGACAGCCAAAAACATTCAGTACTTC
CASSIDDGTAKNIQYF
>TRBV27|NA|TRBJ2-7|TRBD2
TGTGCCAGCAGTGAGCGGGAGTGGGACTACGAGCAGTACTTC
CASSEREWDYEQYF
>TRBV7-2|once|TRBJ2-2|NA
TGTGCCAGCAGCCAAGAGCTAGGGGGTAATCCCGGGGAGCTGTTTTTT
CASSQELGGNPGELFF
>TRBV7-9|NA|TRBJ1-2|NA
TGTGCCAGCAGCCAAGATAATAATGGCTACACCTTC
CASSQDNNGYTF
>TRBV9|NA|TRBJ2-5|NA
TGTGCCAGCAGCGTAGAACCCTATTTGGCCAGAGAGACCCAGTACTTC
CASSVEPYLARETQYF
>TRBV7-2|NA|TRBJ2-2|TRBD1
TGTGCCAGCAGCTTAGCGCAAGGGGGCTCCGGGGAGCTGTTTTTT
CASSLAQGGSGELFF
>TRBV19|NA|TRBJ1-2|NA
TGTGCCAGTAGGCCTCGGGACACCAAAAACTATGGCTACACCTTC
CASRPRDTKNYGYTF
>TRBV7-9|NA|TRBJ2-4|TRBD2
TGTGCCAGCAGCTCGGGACTAGCGGGAGTACGGGCCAAAAACATTCAGTACTTC
CASSSGLAGVRAKNIQYF
>TRBV4-1|once|TRBJ2-5|NA
TGCGCCAGCAGCGCCAGGGCAGGGGTAAACCAAGAGACCCAGTACTTC
CASSARAGVNQETQYF